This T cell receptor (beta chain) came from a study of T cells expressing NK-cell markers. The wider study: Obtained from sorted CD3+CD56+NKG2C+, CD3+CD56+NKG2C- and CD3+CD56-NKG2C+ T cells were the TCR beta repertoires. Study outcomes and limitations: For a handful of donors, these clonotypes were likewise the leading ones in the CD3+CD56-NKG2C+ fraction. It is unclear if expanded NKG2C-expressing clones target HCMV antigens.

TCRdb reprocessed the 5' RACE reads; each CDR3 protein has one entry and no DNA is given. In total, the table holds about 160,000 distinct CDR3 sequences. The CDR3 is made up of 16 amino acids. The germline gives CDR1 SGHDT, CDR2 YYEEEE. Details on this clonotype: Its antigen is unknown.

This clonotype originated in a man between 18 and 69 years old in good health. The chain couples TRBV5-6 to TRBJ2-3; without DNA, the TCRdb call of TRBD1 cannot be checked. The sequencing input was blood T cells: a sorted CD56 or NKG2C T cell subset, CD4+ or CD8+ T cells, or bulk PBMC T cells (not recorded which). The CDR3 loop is CASSHPGRPSTDTQYF.